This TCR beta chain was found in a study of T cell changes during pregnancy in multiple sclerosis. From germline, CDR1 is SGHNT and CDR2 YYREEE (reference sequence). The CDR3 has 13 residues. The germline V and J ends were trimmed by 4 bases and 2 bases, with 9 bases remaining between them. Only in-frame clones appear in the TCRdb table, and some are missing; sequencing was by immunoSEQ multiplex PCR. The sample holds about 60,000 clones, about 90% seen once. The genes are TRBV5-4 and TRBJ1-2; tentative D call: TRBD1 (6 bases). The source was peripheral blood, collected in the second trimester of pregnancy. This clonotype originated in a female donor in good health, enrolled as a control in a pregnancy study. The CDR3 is CASSDRTNYGYTF. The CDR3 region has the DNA TGTGCCAGCAGCGACAGGACAAACTATGGCTACACCTTC.